Sequencing of this T cell receptor beta chain was carried out in a study of cytomegalovirus exposure and HLA in healthy donors. Across the whole study: The study's early data release held about 85 million unique TCRs from HLA-typed donors. Study-level findings and limits: The study put 150 to 200 TCR beta chains on its list as cytomegalovirus-associated.

Details on this clone: Its antigen is not identified. Within the sample, other DNA sequences also encode this same CDR3.

Unrecorded immune exposures were likely, despite nominal health at sampling. Trimming took off 1 base at V and 4 bases at J, with 11 bases between the two ends. Germline V lookup: CDR1 SGHRS, CDR2 YFSETQ. The CDR3 length is 14 residues. Primers: 60 Vbeta forward and 13 Jbeta reverse. The data were produced by immunoSEQ multiplex PCR, yet TCRdb's version contains in-frame clones alone and is incomplete. The table has 170,000 or so clones, approximately 81% seen once. The sequence derives from a boy aged 2 to 10 in good health and CMV-seronegative. Sequencing was done on a sample of PBMCs. The chain couples TRBV5-1 to TRBJ1-2; D may be TRBD1 (6 bases). CDR3 loop: CASSLTGGAYGYTF. The CDR3, as DNA: TGCGCCAGCAGCTTGACTGGGGGCGCCTATGGCTACACCTTC.